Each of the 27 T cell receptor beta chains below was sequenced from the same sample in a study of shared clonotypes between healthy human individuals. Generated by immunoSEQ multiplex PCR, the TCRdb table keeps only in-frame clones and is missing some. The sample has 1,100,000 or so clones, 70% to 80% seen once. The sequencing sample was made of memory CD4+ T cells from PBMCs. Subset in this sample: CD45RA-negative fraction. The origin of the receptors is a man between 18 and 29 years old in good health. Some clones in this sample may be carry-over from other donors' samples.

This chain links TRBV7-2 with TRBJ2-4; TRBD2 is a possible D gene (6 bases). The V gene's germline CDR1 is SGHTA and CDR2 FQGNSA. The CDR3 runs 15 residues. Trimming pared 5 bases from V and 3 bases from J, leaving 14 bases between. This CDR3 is CASSPASAGKNIQYF. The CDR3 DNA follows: TGTGCCAGCAGCCCGGCTAGCGCCGGCAAAAACATTCAGTACTTC. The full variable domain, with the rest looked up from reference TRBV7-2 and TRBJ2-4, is GAGVSQSPSNKVTEKGKDVELRCDPISGHTALYWYRQSLGQGLEFLIYFQGNSAPDKSGLPSDRFSAERTGGSVSTLTIQRTQQEDSAVYLCASSPASAGKNIQYFGAGTRLSVL.

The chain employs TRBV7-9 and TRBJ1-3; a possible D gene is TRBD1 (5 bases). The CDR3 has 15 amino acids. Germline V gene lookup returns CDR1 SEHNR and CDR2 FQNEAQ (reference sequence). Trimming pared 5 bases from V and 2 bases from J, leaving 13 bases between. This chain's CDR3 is CASSIQVLAGNTIYF. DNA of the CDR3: TGTGCCAGCAGCATACAGGTCTTGGCTGGAAACACCATATATTTT.

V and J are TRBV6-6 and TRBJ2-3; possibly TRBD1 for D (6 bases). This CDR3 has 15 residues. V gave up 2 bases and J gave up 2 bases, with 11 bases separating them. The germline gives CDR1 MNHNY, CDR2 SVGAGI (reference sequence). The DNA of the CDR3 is TGTGCCAGCAGTTACGGACAGCCTGACACAGATACGCAGTATTTT. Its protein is CASSYGQPDTDTQYF.

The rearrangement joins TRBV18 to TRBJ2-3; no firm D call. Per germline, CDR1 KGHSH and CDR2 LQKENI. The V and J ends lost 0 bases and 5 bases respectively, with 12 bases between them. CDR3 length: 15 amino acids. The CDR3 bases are TGTGCCAGCTCACCACCTTTCGGTCAAGGAGATACGCAGTATTTT. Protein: CASSPPFGQGDTQYF.

The DNA of the CDR3 is TGTGCCAGCAGTGACGCGAAGAGCGTTGGGGACTGGTCCCCCTACGAGCAGTACTTC. Its translation is CASSDAKSVGDWSPYEQYF. The chain has TRBV2 and TRBJ2-7; TRBD2 might be the D (6 bases). The germline V gene encodes CDR1 SNHLY and CDR2 FYNNEI. This CDR3 has 19 amino acids. Trimming removed 3 bases from V and 2 bases from J, with 26 bases in between. Supplemented by reference TRBV2 and TRBJ2-7, the full variable domain reads EPEVTQTPSHQVTQMGQEVILRCVPISNHLYFYWYRQILGQKVEFLVSFYNNEISEKSEIFDDQFSVERPDGSNFTLKIRSTKLEDSAMYFCASSDAKSVGDWSPYEQYFGPGTRLTVT.

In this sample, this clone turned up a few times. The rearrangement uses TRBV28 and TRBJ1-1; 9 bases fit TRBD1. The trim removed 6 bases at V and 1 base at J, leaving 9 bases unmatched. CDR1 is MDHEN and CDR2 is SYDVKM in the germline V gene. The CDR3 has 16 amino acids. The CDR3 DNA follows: TGTGCCAGCAGGCCTCCGGACAGGGGATGGAACACTGAAGCTTTCTTT. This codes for CASRPPDRGWNTEAFF. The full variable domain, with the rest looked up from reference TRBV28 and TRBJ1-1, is DVKVTQSSRYLVKRTGEKVFLECVQDMDHENMFWYRQDPGLGLRLIYFSYDVKMKEKGDIPEGYSVSREKKERFSLILESASTNQTSMYLCASRPPDRGWNTEAFFGQGTRLTVV.

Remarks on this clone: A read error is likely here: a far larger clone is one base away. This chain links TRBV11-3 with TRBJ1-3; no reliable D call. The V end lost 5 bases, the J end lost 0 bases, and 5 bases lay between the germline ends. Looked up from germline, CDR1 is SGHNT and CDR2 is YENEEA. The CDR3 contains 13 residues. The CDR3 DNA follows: TGTGCCAGCAGCCGGAACTCTGGAAACACCATATATTTT. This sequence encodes CASSRNSGNTIYF.

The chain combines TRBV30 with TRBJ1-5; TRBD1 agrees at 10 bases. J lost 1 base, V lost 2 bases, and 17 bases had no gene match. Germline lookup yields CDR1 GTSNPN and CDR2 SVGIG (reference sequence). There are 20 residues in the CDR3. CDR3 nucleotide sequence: TGTGCCTGGAGTTCCGCCGGCGGGTGGGACAGGGGACTCAGCAATCAGCCCCAGCATTTT. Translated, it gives CAWSSAGGWDRGLSNQPQHF.

The CDR3 coding sequence is TGTGCCAGCTCACCGGACAGCTCTGGGGCCAACGTCCTGACTTTC. It encodes CASSPDSSGANVLTF. V is TRBV18 and J is TRBJ2-6; a possible D gene is TRBD1 (6 bases). The germline V gene has CDR1 KGHSH and CDR2 LQKENI. V was shortened by 3 bases and J by 0 bases, with 6 bases between the two germline ends. The CDR3 totals 15 residues.

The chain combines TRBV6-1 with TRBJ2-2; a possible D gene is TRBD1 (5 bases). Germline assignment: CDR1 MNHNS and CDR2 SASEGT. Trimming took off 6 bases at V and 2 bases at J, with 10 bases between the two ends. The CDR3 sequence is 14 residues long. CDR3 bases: TGTGCCAGCAGACAGGTGATCAACACCGGGGAGCTGTTTTTT. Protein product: CASRQVINTGELFF.

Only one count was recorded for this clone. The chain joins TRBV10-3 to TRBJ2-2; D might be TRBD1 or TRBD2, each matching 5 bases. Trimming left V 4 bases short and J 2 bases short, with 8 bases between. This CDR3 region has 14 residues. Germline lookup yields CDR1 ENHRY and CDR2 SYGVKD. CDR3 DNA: TGTGCCATCAGTGGGGACGCCAACACCGGGGAGCTGTTTTTT. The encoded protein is CAISGDANTGELFF.

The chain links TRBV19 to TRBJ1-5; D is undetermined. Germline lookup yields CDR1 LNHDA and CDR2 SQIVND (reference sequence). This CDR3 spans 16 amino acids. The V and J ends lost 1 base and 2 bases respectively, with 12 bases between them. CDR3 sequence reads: CASSIGRSIGNQPQHF. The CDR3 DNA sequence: TGTGCCAGTAGTATAGGTCGCAGTATAGGCAATCAGCCCCAGCATTTT.

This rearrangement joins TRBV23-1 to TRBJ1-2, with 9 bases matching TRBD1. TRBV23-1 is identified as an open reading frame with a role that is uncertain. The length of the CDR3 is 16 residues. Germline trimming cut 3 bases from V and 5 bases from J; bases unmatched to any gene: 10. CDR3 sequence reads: CASSHPGTGQRYGYTF. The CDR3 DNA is TGCGCCAGCAGTCACCCCGGGACAGGGCAGAGATATGGCTACACCTTC.

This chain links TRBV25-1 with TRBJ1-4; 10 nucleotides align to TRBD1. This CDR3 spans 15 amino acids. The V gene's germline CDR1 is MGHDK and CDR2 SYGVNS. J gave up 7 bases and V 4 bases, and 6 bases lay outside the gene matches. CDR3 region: CASSASGTGAEKLFF. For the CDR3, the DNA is TGTGCCAGCAGTGCCTCCGGGACAGGGGCTGAAAAACTGTTTTTT.

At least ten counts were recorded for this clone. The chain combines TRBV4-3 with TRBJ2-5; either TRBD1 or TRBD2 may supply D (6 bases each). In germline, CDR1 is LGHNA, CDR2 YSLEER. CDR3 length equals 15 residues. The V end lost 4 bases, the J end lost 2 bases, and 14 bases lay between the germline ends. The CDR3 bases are TGCGCCAGCAGCCCGCTCGGGGGCGCTCAAGAGACCCAGTACTTC. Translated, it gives CASSPLGGAQETQYF.

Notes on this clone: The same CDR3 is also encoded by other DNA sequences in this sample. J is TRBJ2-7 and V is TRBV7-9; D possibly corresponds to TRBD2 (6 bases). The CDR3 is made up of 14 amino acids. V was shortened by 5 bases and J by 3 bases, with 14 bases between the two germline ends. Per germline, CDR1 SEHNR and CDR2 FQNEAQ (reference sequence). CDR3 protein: CASSRAGLSYEQYF. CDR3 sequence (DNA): TGTGCCAGCAGCAGAGCGGGCTTGAGCTACGAGCAGTACTTC.

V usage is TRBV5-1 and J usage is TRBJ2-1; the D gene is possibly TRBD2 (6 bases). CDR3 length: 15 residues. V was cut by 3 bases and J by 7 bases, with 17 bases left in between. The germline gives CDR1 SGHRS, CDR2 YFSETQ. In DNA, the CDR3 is TGCGCCAGCAGCTCCCCGGGCCTAGGGAGGAATGAGCAGTTCTTC. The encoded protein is CASSSPGLGRNEQFF.

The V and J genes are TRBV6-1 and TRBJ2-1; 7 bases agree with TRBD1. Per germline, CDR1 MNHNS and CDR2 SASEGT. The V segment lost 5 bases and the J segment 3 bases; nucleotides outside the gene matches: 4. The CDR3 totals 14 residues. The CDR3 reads CASSNDRVYNEQFF. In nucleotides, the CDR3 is TGTGCCAGCAGTAACGACAGGGTCTACAATGAGCAGTTCTTC.

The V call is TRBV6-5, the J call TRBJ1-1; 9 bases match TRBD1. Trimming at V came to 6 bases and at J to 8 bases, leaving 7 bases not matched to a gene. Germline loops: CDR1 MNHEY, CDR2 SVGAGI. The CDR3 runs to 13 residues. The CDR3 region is CASSLGTGREAFF. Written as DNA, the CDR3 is TGTGCCAGCAGCCTCGGGACAGGGCGAGAAGCTTTCTTT.

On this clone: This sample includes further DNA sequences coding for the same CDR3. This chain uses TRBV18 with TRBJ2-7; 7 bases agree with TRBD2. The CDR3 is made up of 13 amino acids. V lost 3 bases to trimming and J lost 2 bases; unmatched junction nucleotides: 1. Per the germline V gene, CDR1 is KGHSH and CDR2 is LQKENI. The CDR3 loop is CASSPGTTYEQYF. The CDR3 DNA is TGTGCCAGCTCACCGGGGACTACCTACGAGCAGTACTTC.

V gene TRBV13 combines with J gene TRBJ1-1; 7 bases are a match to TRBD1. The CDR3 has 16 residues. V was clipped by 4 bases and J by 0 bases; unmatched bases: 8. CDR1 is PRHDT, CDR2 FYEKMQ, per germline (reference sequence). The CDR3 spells CASSSRTGAMNTEAFF. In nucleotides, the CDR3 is TGTGCCAGCAGCTCCCGGACAGGAGCCATGAACACTGAAGCTTTCTTT.

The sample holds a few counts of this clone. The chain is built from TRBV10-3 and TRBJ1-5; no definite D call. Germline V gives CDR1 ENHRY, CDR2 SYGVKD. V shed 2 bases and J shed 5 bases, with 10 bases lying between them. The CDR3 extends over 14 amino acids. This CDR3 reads CAISETGGDQPQHF. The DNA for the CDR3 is TGTGCCATCAGTGAGACGGGTGGCGATCAGCCCCAGCATTTT.

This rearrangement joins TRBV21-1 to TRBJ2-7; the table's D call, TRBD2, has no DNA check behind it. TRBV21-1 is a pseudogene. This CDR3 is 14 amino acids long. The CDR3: CATLSTSGFYEQYF. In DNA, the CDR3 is TGTGCCACCCTAAGTACTAGCGGGTTCTACGAGCAGTACTTC.

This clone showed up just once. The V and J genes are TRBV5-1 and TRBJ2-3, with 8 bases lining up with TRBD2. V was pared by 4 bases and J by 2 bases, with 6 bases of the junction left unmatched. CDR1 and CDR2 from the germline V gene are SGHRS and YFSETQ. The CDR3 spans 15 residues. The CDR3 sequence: CASSDYGLATDTQYF. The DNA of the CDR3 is TGCGCCAGCAGCGATTACGGACTAGCCACAGATACGCAGTATTTT. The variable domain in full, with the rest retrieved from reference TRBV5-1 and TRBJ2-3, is KAGVTQTPRYLIKTRGQQVTLSCSPISGHRSVSWYQQTPGQGLQFLFEYFSETQRNKGNFPGRFSGRQFSNSRSEMNVSTLELGDSALYLCASSDYGLATDTQYFGPGTRLTVL.

The CDR3 bases are TGCGCCAGCAGCCAAGATCTCTTCGGAGCGGGAGGGAACAATGAGCAGTTCTTC. Translation gives CASSQDLFGAGGNNEQFF. The gene calls are TRBV4-3 and TRBJ2-1; 10 bases agree with TRBD2. The CDR3 extends over 18 amino acids. CDR1 is LGHNA, CDR2 YSLEER, per germline. Germline trimming cut 0 bases from V and 5 bases from J; bases unmatched to any gene: 10.

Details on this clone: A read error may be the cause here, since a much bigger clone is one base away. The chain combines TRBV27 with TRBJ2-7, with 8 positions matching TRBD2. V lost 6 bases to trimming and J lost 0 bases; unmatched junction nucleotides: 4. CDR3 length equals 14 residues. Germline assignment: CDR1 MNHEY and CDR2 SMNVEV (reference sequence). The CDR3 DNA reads TGTGCCAGCAGCTTCAGCGGGAGCTCCTACGAGCAGTACTTC. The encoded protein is CASSFSGSSYEQYF.

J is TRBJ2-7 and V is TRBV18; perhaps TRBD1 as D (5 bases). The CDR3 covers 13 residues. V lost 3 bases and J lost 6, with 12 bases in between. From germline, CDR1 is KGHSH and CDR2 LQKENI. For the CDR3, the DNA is TGTGCCAGCTCACCTCCAACAGGTTCCGAGCAGTACTTC. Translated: CASSPPTGSEQYF.